These T cell receptor beta chains were read from a single sample in a study of cytomegalovirus exposure and HLA in healthy donors. The assay was immunoSEQ multiplex PCR, and TCRdb's table has in-frame clones only and misses some. The sample holds over 110,000 clones, less than 85% seen once. Sample: PBMCs. The receptors shown here come from a woman between 45 and 65 years old in good health and CMV-seropositive. Each CDR3 is given with its conserved first and last residue. The D gene is left open where the match is weak. Only part of the rows carry a size: once, few, many, or a class if the clone is expanded.

V gene	D gene	clone size	J gene	CDR3 DNA	CDR3 protein
TRBV7-8	TRBD1	.	TRBJ2-7	TGTGCCAGCAGCCGGGGGGACAGGGAGGTGAGCGAGCAGTACTTC	CASSRGDREVSEQYF
TRBV14	.	.	TRBJ1-2	TGTGCCAGCAGCCAAGTTGGGGGGGACTATGGCTACACCTTC	CASSQVGGDYGYTF
TRBV28	.	.	TRBJ1-6	TGTGCCAGCGGCGGGCGCTCCTATAATTCACCCCTCCACTTT	CASGGRSYNSPLHF
TRBV4-2	.	few	TRBJ1-4	TGTGCCAGCAGCCAGCTACGAGGAGACAGTAATGAAAAACTGTTTTTT	CASSQLRGDSNEKLFF
TRBV7-2	TRBD2	.	TRBJ2-7	TGTGCCAGCAGCTTTGGACTAGCGGGGGGGCTGGGCTACGAGCAGTACTTC	CASSFGLAGGLGYEQYF
TRBV5-1	TRBD2	.	TRBJ2-1	TGCGCCAGCAGCTTCCTAGCGGGGGGATCCTACAATGAGCAGTTCTTC	CASSFLAGGSYNEQFF
TRBV6-1	.	.	TRBJ1-5	TGTGCCAGCAGTGAAACACCGTGGGGCGGCAATCAGCCCCAGCATTTT	CASSETPWGGNQPQHF
TRBV11-3	.	once	TRBJ2-1	TGTGCCAGCAGTTTTGGACTTAGCTCCTACAATGAGCAGTTCTTC	CASSFGLSSYNEQFF
TRBV13	TRBD1	.	TRBJ1-2	TGTGCCAGCAGCGAGAGACAGGGATGGTATGGCTACACCTTC	CASSERQGWYGYTF
TRBV30	.	once	TRBJ2-1	TGTGCCTGGAGTGGCGCCGGCTACAATGAGCAGTTCTTC	CAWSGAGYNEQFF
TRBV18	TRBD2	.	TRBJ2-7	TGTGCCAGCTCACCGGGAGGGTACGAGCAGTACTTC	CASSPGGYEQYF
TRBV6-1	.	.	TRBJ1-1	TGTGCCAGCAGTAGGACACTCAACACTGAAGCTTTCTTT	CASSRTLNTEAFF
TRBV6-5	.	.	TRBJ2-3	TGTGCCAGCAGTTACCGATACAGGGCCGGAGATACGCAGTATTTT	CASSYRYRAGDTQYF
TRBV6-6	.	.	TRBJ1-3	TGTGCCAGCAGTTACTCGATTCCAGGCGCTGGAAACACCATATATTTT	CASSYSIPGAGNTIYF
TRBV5-1	TRBD1	.	TRBJ2-5	TGCGCCAGCAGCGCCACCGGGACAGGGAGGTATGAGACCCAGTACTTC	CASSATGTGRYETQYF
TRBV29-1	.	few	TRBJ1-3	TGCAGCGTTGAAACGGGCAGGGGAGGAAACACCATATATTTT	CSVETGRGGNTIYF
TRBV9	.	.	TRBJ2-3	TGTGCCAGCAGCGTAGGGGCACCTCCTAGCACAGATACGCAGTATTTT	CASSVGAPPSTDTQYF
TRBV9	.	.	TRBJ2-3	TGTGCCAGCAGCGTCCAATCAAGCACAGATACGCAGTATTTT	CASSVQSSTDTQYF
TRBV19	.	.	TRBJ1-1	TGTGCCAGTAGTATAGGGCCCGGACAGATTAACACTGAAGCTTTCTTT	CASSIGPGQINTEAFF
TRBV19	.	few	TRBJ2-3	TGTGCCAACGAGGGACTGTCGGATACGCAGTATTTT	CANEGLSDTQYF
TRBV19	TRBD1	.	TRBJ2-5	TGTGCCAGTAGTATCCGGACAGGGGAAGAGACCCAGTACTTC	CASSIRTGEETQYF
TRBV18	.	.	TRBJ1-1	TGTGCCAGCTCACCACGGAAAGAGGACACTGAAGCTTTCTTT	CASSPRKEDTEAFF
TRBV30	TRBD2	.	TRBJ2-7	TGTGCCTGGAAATATGGGAGGGCCTACGAGCAGTACTTC	CAWKYGRAYEQYF
TRBV2	.	.	TRBJ1-2	TGTGCCAGCATTGAGGGTTCGGGGGGCTATGGCTACACCTTC	CASIEGSGGYGYTF
TRBV7-9	.	.	TRBJ1-1	TGTGCCAGCAGCTTTGAGGGTGTCGGTACTGAAGCTTTCTTT	CASSFEGVGTEAFF
TRBV18	.	.	TRBJ1-2	TGTGCCAGCTCGCCGGGGTTCGAAGCTAACTATGGCTACACCTTC	CASSPGFEANYGYTF
TRBV11-2	TRBD2	.	TRBJ2-4	TGTGCCAGCAGCCCAGGACTAGCGGGGGGGGAAAACATTCAGTACTTC	CASSPGLAGGENIQYF
TRBV2	.	.	TRBJ1-1	TGTGCCAGCTTTGGGTCCACGAGGGAGGCTGAAGCTTTCTTT	CASFGSTREAEAFF
TRBV18	.	once	TRBJ1-3	TGTGCCAGCTCACCGTCGGTCTGGTCTGGAAACACCATATATTTT	CASSPSVWSGNTIYF
TRBV29-1	TRBD1	.	TRBJ2-7	TGCAGCGTTGAAGATCGAGACAGGGGGCTCTACGAGCAGTACTTC	CSVEDRDRGLYEQYF
TRBV9	.	.	TRBJ2-4	TGTGCCAGCAGCGACAGGGTCCAAAACATTCAGTACTTC	CASSDRVQNIQYF
TRBV6-5	TRBD2	.	TRBJ2-2	TGTGCCAGCAGTTACTCCGGGACTAGCACCGGGGAGCTGTTTTTT	CASSYSGTSTGELFF
TRBV11-2	.	.	TRBJ1-5	TGTGCCAGCAGCTTAGACCGGACAGACAATCAGCCCCAGCATTTT	CASSLDRTDNQPQHF
TRBV9	.	once	TRBJ2-1	TGTGCCAGCAGCGTAGGGTCAGGGTACAATGAGCAGTTCTTC	CASSVGSGYNEQFF
TRBV23-1	TRBD1	.	TRBJ1-6	TGCGCCAGCAGTCCTACCGGGACAGGGCAGGGGAGGCCGCATCTAGGGGGTTCACCCCTCCACTTT	CASSPTGTGQGRPHLGGSPLHF
TRBV7-9	.	.	TRBJ1-3	TGTGCCAGCAGCTCCAGAGTGGGGCCGAGCTCTGGAAACACCATATATTTT	CASSSRVGPSSGNTIYF
TRBV30	TRBD2	.	TRBJ2-2	TGTGCCTGGAGTGTAGGGGTTGGGAGGGGCACCGGGGAGCTGTTTTTT	CAWSVGVGRGTGELFF
TRBV10-3	.	.	TRBJ1-1	TGTGCCATCAGTCCCGGGGGACGGTCGGCTGAAGCTTTCTTT	CAISPGGRSAEAFF
TRBV28	.	.	TRBJ1-1	TGTGCCAGCAGCCCTATTACCTACACTGAAGCTTTCTTT	CASSPITYTEAFF
TRBV28	TRBD2	.	TRBJ2-3	TGTGCCAGCAGTTTGATGACTAGCGACGGCACAGATACGCAGTATTTT	CASSLMTSDGTDTQYF
TRBV4-1	TRBD2	few	TRBJ2-7	TGCGCCAGCAGCCAAGATGGGACTAGAAAGGACGAGCAGTACTTC	CASSQDGTRKDEQYF
TRBV4-2	TRBD1	.	TRBJ1-1	TGTGCCAGCAGCCAAGACGGAGAGGGGGCGTTTAACACTGAAGCTTTCTTT	CASSQDGEGAFNTEAFF
TRBV6-6	TRBD2	.	TRBJ2-2	TGTGCCAGCAGCAGTAGCGGGGACTACACCGGGGAGCTGTTTTTT	CASSSSGDYTGELFF
TRBV6-1	TRBD1	.	TRBJ2-3	TGTGCCAGCAGTGAAGTGGGACAGGGTAGCACAGATACGCAGTATTTT	CASSEVGQGSTDTQYF
TRBV7-9	.	.	TRBJ2-2	TGTGCCAGCAGCTTACCGATTTCAGGGTTTCAAACCGGGGAGCTGTTTTTT	CASSLPISGFQTGELFF
TRBV14	TRBD1	.	TRBJ2-7	TGTGCCAGCAGCCGAAGAACCGGGACAGCCTACGAGCAGTACTTC	CASSRRTGTAYEQYF
TRBV10-3	.	.	TRBJ1-2	TGTGCCATCAGCGGGGGGGCTGGGGGCTACACCTTC	CAISGGAGGYTF
TRBV9	.	.	TRBJ1-3	TGTGCCAGCAGCGTAGGTGAGAGAAACACCATATATTTT	CASSVGERNTIYF
TRBV18	TRBD1	.	TRBJ1-5	TGTGCCAGCTCACGGGGGACAGGGTTTAGCAATCAGCCCCAGCATTTT	CASSRGTGFSNQPQHF
TRBV28	.	.	TRBJ2-7	TGTGCCATCTCCATCCAGGGGGGGACAGGAGAGCAGTACTTC	CAISIQGGTGEQYF
TRBV6-6	.	.	TRBJ1-2	TGTGCCAGCAGTTACGGGCCAGGGGTAGATGGCTACACCTTC	CASSYGPGVDGYTF
TRBV6-1	TRBD1	.	TRBJ1-4	TGTGCCAGCAGTCGGACAGGGGCTAATGAAAAACTGTTTTTT	CASSRTGANEKLFF
TRBV19	.	few	TRBJ2-1	TGTGCCAGTAGCGTATATAGTCCTTCGGGTTTCAATGAGCAGTTCTTC	CASSVYSPSGFNEQFF
TRBV7-3	TRBD1	.	TRBJ2-7	TGTGCCAGCAGCTTACAGGGGGCGTGGGAGCAGTACTTC	CASSLQGAWEQYF
TRBV5-1	TRBD1	.	TRBJ1-3	TGCGCCAGCAGCTTGGAGGCAGGGGGACCTGGAAACACCATATATTTT	CASSLEAGGPGNTIYF